This T cell receptor beta chain is drawn from a study of blood T cells in healthy people across ages. Using a J-beta primer mix together with a sample-barcoded 5' primer, a second PCR was run for roughly 7 to 12 cycles. Using its own MiXCR run on the 5' RACE reads, TCRdb lists one record per CDR3 protein. The data contain about 1 million distinct CDR3 sequences, more than 40% of them seen just once; the ten biggest clones take up about 19%. Study-level points and caveats: PBMCs that were unsorted prevented a conclusive naive versus antigen-experienced comparison.

This clonotype was seen a handful of times. What it binds is not known. One end of the junction varies from germline; a read error may be responsible. Germline CDR1 reads SGHTS; CDR2 reads YDEGEE. The CDR3 extends over 14 amino acids. The sequence was collected from a woman aged 55-70 years in good health. Specimen: blood. The chain combines TRBV5-8 with TRBJ2-4, with TRBD1 matching 9 bases. CDR3 amino acids: CACSYGTGNNIQYF. CDR3 nucleotides: TGTGCCTGCAGCTACGGGACAGGGAATAACATTCAGTACTTC.